This paragraph reports one TCR beta chain. Its antigen is not known. The sample belongs to a study of graft-versus-host responses after intestinal transplantation. Across the study: Multivisceral, liver-intestinal, or isolated intestinal transplants were performed in recipients. Among the recipients, all got anti-thymocyte globulin induction and then tacrolimus and steroids for approximately 3 years.

Trimming took off 6 bases at V and 1 base at J, with 18 bases between the two ends. The CDR3 contains 16 residues. The V gene's germline CDR1 is LGHNA and CDR2 YSLEER. Broader study findings: Among recipient marrow samples, GvH clones were found; some appeared first in ileum or blood.

Method: immunoSEQ multiplex PCR; TCRdb's copy keeps in-frame clones and lacks some. This sample has over 100,000 clones; approximately 90% occur once, and the top ten carry roughly 0.24%. This receptor was taken from a human donor who was the organ donor for an intestinal transplant. V and J are TRBV4-3 and TRBJ2-5; D possibly uses TRBD1 or TRBD2 (6 bases each). The source was unstimulated CD4+ T cells sorted from spleen or lymph node cells, collected before transplant. The CDR3 DNA sequence: TGCGCCAGCAGTCGAGGGGGGCGGACAAGCCAAGAGACCCAGTACTTC. This translates into CASSRGGRTSQETQYF.